This record concerns one T cell receptor beta chain sequence. The sample comes from a study of Ad26.COV2.S vaccination and SARS-CoV-2 variants. Produced via immunoSEQ multiplex PCR; TCRdb's table is partial and in-frame only. The sample consists of 380,000 or so clones, around 88% of them appearing once. The treatment is: over 15 received Ad26.COV2.S at low or high dose, single or two shots; about 5 received placebo; per-sample allocation not given. Sampling occurred on day 63 after the first vaccine or placebo injection. This CDR3 region has 15 residues. Trimming took 4 bases from V and 6 from J, leaving 16 bases between them. Germline V gene lookup returns CDR1 SGDLS and CDR2 YYNGEE.

The sequence derives from a person between 18 and 65 years old who received the Ad26.COV2.S COVID-19 vaccine or a placebo. This sequence joins TRBV9 and TRBJ2-2; either TRBD1 or TRBD2 may supply D (5 bases each). Sequences were derived from peripheral blood, sampled in a trial of Ad26.COV2.S vaccine versus placebo. CDR3 bases: TGTGCCAGCAGCCCAAGTGGGGGTTCCGCCGGGGAGCTGTTTTTT. Protein: CASSPSGGSAGELFF.